These 26 T cell receptor beta chains share one sample of origin, sequenced in a study of CD8 T cells in Susac syndrome. Random hexamers primed reverse transcription of about 0.45 to 1 ug RNA. TCRdb re-called the immunoSEQ multiplex PCR reads through MiXCR, storing one row per CDR3 protein. This table holds 25,000 to 30,000 distinct CDR3 sequences, 94% found once. Specimen: CD8+ T cells from PBMCs. These receptors were taken from a human donor in good health.

The V and J genes are TRBV20-1 and TRBJ2-7; 9 positions match TRBD1. Germline V lookup: CDR1 DFQATT, CDR2 SNEGSKA (reference sequence). This CDR3 comprises 14 residues. After removal of 5 bases from V and 0 bases from J, the junction contained 5 bases not matched to a gene. The CDR3 is CSAFGDRASYEQYF. In DNA form, the CDR3 reads TGCAGTGCTTTCGGGGACAGGGCCTCCTACGAGCAGTACTTC.

The chain recombines TRBV20-1 with TRBJ2-1, with D possibly TRBD2 on 6 matching bases. The CDR3 is 16 amino acids. Trimming shortened V by 0 bases and J by 6 bases, and 18 bases separated the two germline ends. Looked up from germline, CDR1 is DFQATT and CDR2 is SNEGSKA (reference sequence). CDR3 sequence: CSARDRGLARGNEQFF. CDR3 DNA: TGCAGTGCTAGAGATCGGGGCCTAGCGAGGGGCAATGAGCAGTTCTTC.

This chain uses TRBV4-1 with TRBJ2-5; 9 bases are a match to TRBD2. J lost 2 bases, V lost 1 base, and 5 bases had no gene match. Germline CDR1 MGHRA, CDR2 YSYEKL. The CDR3 covers 16 residues. The CDR3 is CASSQGAGGSQETQYF. CDR3 bases: TGCGCCAGCAGCCAAGGAGCGGGGGGCTCTCAAGAGACCCAGTACTTC.

The J gene is TRBJ1-2, the V gene TRBV12-5; 7 positions match TRBD1. Trimming at V came to 1 base and at J to 2 bases, leaving 1 base not matched to a gene. The V gene's germline CDR1 is LGHNT and CDR2 FRNRAP. CDR3 length equals 14 residues. The CDR3 DNA sequence: TGTGCTAGTGGTTTGGACAGGGGAAACTATGGCTACACCTTC. This sequence encodes CASGLDRGNYGYTF.

The chain carries TRBV29-1 and TRBJ2-1, with 8 bases lining up with TRBD2. The germline CDR1 and CDR2 sequences are SQVTM and ANQGSEA. Losses at the gene ends were 1 base for V and 1 base for J; bases not matched to a gene: 3. The CDR3 covers 15 residues. CDR3 residues: CSVEGSGGSYNEQFF. Here the CDR3 DNA reads TGCAGCGTTGAAGGAAGCGGGGGTTCCTACAATGAGCAGTTCTTC.

The CDR3 sequence: CASSIRRGGDNTGELFF. CDR3 nucleotide sequence: TGTGCCAGCAGCATACGGAGGGGTGGGGATAACACCGGGGAGCTGTTTTTT. The chain carries TRBV21-1 and TRBJ2-2; TRBD2 is taken as the D call from the table, unchecked against the DNA. TRBV21-1 is designated a pseudogene. This CDR3 region has 17 residues.

J is TRBJ2-5 and V is TRBV12-3 or TRBV12-4; tentative D call: TRBD2 (7 bases). This CDR3 is built from 14 residues. The V end lost 4 bases, the J end lost 3 bases, and 12 bases lay between the germline ends. CDR3 region: CASSWGGREETQYF. The CDR3 DNA reads as TGTGCCAGCAGTTGGGGGGGCAGAGAAGAGACCCAGTACTTC.

This clonotype has a handful of counts. The rearrangement links TRBV20-1 to TRBJ2-7; tentatively, D is TRBD2 (6 bases). With 0 bases removed from V and 5 bases from J, the gap between germline ends came to 11 bases. Germline-derived CDR1 and CDR2 are DFQATT and SNEGSKA (reference sequence). This CDR3 has 13 amino acids. CDR3 sequence reads: CSARDWRGNEQYF. CDR3 bases: TGCAGTGCTAGAGATTGGAGGGGTAACGAGCAGTACTTC.

V is TRBV12-3 or TRBV12-4 and J is TRBJ1-5, with D uncertain. The CDR3 is 14 residues long. The ends were cut back, 4 bases at V and 2 bases at J, with 9 bases in the middle. The CDR3 sequence: CASSYSFGNQPQHF. CDR3 bases: TGTGCCAGCAGTTACTCTTTTGGCAATCAGCCCCAGCATTTT.

The chain recombines TRBV7-2 with TRBJ2-1; TRBD2 might be the D (6 bases). This CDR3 region has 14 residues. From germline, CDR1 is SGHTA and CDR2 FQGNSA. Trimming shortened V by 5 bases and J by 6 bases, and 14 bases separated the two germline ends. The CDR3 reads CASSPSRESNEQFF. As DNA, the CDR3 is TGTGCCAGCAGCCCTAGCCGGGAGAGCAATGAGCAGTTCTTC.

The genes are TRBV6-2 or TRBV6-3 and TRBJ2-1, with TRBD2 as a possible D gene (6 bases). Trimming pared 2 bases from V and 0 bases from J, leaving 23 bases between. The CDR3 extends over 20 amino acids. Germline assignment: CDR1 MNHEY and CDR2 SVGEGT. The CDR3 reads CASSYPLSRRGSASYNEQFF. The CDR3 nucleotides read TGTGCCAGCAGTTACCCCTTATCACGGCGGGGATCTGCCTCCTACAATGAGCAGTTCTTC.

The CDR3 DNA is TGTGCCAGCAGCACCCCCGGGGGGAGGGGCAATGAGCAGTTCTTC. Translating it yields CASSTPGGRGNEQFF. The chain has TRBV7-2 and TRBJ2-1, with 7 bases identical to TRBD2. The germline CDR1 and CDR2 sequences are SGHTA and FQGNSA. The CDR3 loop spans 15 amino acids. Trimming cost V 5 bases and J 6 bases; bases outside gene matches: 10. The complete variable domain, with remaining parts taken from reference TRBV7-2 and TRBJ2-1, reads GAGVSQSPSNKVTEKGKDVELRCDPISGHTALYWYRQSLGQGLEFLIYFQGNSAPDKSGLPSDRFSAERTGGSVSTLTIQRTQQEDSAVYLCASSTPGGRGNEQFFGPGTRLTVL.

This clonotype was seen more than once but under ten times. The CDR3 sequence: CASSILPGGYEQYF. Written as DNA, the CDR3 is TGTGCCAGTAGTATTCTACCCGGGGGTTACGAGCAGTACTTC. The chain carries TRBV19 and TRBJ2-7; weak D call: TRBD2 (6 bases). Trimming removed 3 bases from V and 4 bases from J, with 13 bases in between. The CDR3 is 14 amino acids. In germline, CDR1 is LNHDA, CDR2 SQIVND (reference sequence). The full variable domain, completed using reference TRBV19 and TRBJ2-7, is DGGITQSPKYLFRKEGQNVTLSCEQNLNHDAMYWYRQDPGQGLRLIYYSQIVNDFQKGDIAEGYSVSREKKESFPLTVTSAQKNPTAFYLCASSILPGGYEQYFGPGTRLTVT.

The rearrangement links TRBV7-9 to TRBJ1-5; 7 bases align to TRBD1. The CDR3 runs 13 residues. V lost 9 bases and J lost 6; bases outside the gene matches: 8. The germline CDR1 and CDR2 sequences are SEHNR and FQNEAQ (reference sequence). CDR3 loop: CASGTGAGQPQHF. In DNA, the CDR3 is TGTGCCAGTGGTACAGGGGCCGGTCAGCCCCAGCATTTT.

J is TRBJ1-6 and V is TRBV9, with a tentative D call TRBD1 (5 bases). V was clipped by 0 bases and J by 3 bases, with 7 bases between them. Germline assignment: CDR1 SGDLS and CDR2 YYNGEE. This CDR3 comprises 15 residues. This CDR3 is CASSVGGNYNSPLHF. The CDR3 coding sequence is TGTGCCAGCAGCGTAGGGGGCAACTATAATTCACCCCTCCACTTT.

The count of this clonotype is one. This chain uses TRBV6-2 or TRBV6-3 with TRBJ1-1, with D uncertain. V shed 1 base and J shed 1 base, with 4 bases lying between them. In germline, CDR1 is MNHEY, CDR2 SVGEGT. The CDR3 totals 13 residues. The CDR3 coding sequence is TGTGCCAGCAGTTACTTAAGGAACACTGAAGCTTTCTTT. Encoded protein: CASSYLRNTEAFF.

V and J are TRBV7-9 and TRBJ2-5; the D gene is possibly TRBD2 (7 bases). Germline CDR1 and CDR2: SEHNR and FQNEAQ (reference sequence). Trimming pared 0 bases from V and 4 bases from J, leaving 9 bases between. This CDR3 is 14 amino acids long. The CDR3 DNA is TGTGCCAGCAGCTTAGCGGGGGGGCCAGAGACCCAGTACTTC. It translates to CASSLAGGPETQYF.

The V and J genes are TRBV2 and TRBJ1-2, with a tentative D call TRBD1 (6 bases). V shed 4 bases and J shed 2 bases, with 11 bases lying between them. The CDR3 is 14 residues long. CDR1 SNHLY and CDR2 FYNNEI come from the germline V gene. The CDR3 is CASSAQGRNYGYTF. CDR3 nucleotide sequence: TGTGCCAGCAGTGCCCAGGGGCGGAACTATGGCTACACCTTC.

The rearrangement joins TRBV19 to TRBJ2-5; D possibly corresponds to TRBD2 (5 bases). Germline V lookup: CDR1 LNHDA, CDR2 SQIVND (reference sequence). V lost 2 bases and J 2 bases, leaving 15 bases between the germline ends. The CDR3 loop spans 16 amino acids. DNA for the CDR3: TGTGCCAGTAGTATACCGCCGGACTGGGATCAAGAGACCCAGTACTTC. Translated, it gives CASSIPPDWDQETQYF. The full variable domain, with the rest looked up from reference TRBV19 and TRBJ2-5, is DGGITQSPKYLFRKEGQNVTLSCEQNLNHDAMYWYRQDPGQGLRLIYYSQIVNDFQKGDIAEGYSVSREKKESFPLTVTSAQKNPTAFYLCASSIPPDWDQETQYFGPGTRLLVL.

The chain combines TRBV7-9 with TRBJ2-3; the match to TRBD1 covers 7 bases. Germline V CDR1 and CDR2: SEHNR, FQNEAQ (reference sequence). The CDR3 consists of 15 residues. V dropped 2 bases and J dropped 8; count of bases not matched to a gene: 10. The CDR3 reads CASSLTGAPSGTQYF. As DNA, the CDR3 is TGTGCCAGCAGCTTAACAGGGGCTCCCTCCGGTACGCAGTATTTT. Looking up the rest from reference TRBV7-9 and TRBJ2-3 gives the full variable domain: DTGVSQNPRHKITKRGQNVTFRCDPISEHNRLYWYRQTLGQGPEFLTYFQNEAQLEKSRLLSDRFSAERPKGSFSTLEIQRTEQGDSAMYLCASSLTGAPSGTQYFGPGTRLTVL.

There are a few counts of this clonotype. V and J are TRBV19 and TRBJ1-5; 7 bases agree with TRBD1. There are 14 residues in the CDR3. In germline, CDR1 is LNHDA, CDR2 SQIVND (reference sequence). J lost 1 base, V lost 5 bases, and 2 bases had no gene match. This CDR3 reads CASSPGGSNQPQHF. CDR3 sequence (DNA): TGTGCCAGTAGTCCAGGGGGAAGCAATCAGCCCCAGCATTTT.

This clonotype was recorded only once. This chain uses TRBV10-3 with TRBJ1-5; D might be TRBD1 (6 bases). CDR1 is ENHRY and CDR2 is SYGVKD in the germline V gene. CDR3 size: 16 residues. The V end was cut by 2 bases, the J end by 1 base, with 12 bases between. The CDR3 is CAISEKGGGSNQPQHF. CDR3 DNA: TGTGCCATCAGTGAGAAGGGGGGAGGCAGCAATCAGCCCCAGCATTTT.

This sequence joins TRBV27 and TRBJ2-2; no clear D. The CDR3 extends over 14 amino acids. V was clipped by 7 bases and J by 5 bases, with 14 bases between them. Germline CDR1 and CDR2: MNHEY and SMNVEV (reference sequence). In nucleotides, the CDR3 is TGTGCCAGCACTGACCGCCGTGCTACCGGGGAGCTGTTTTTT. This gives the protein CASTDRRATGELFF.

The V gene is TRBV11-2, the J gene TRBJ1-2; TRBD1 might be the D (6 bases). Germline V lookup: CDR1 SGHAT, CDR2 FQNNGV. V shed 3 bases and J shed 2 bases, with 13 bases lying between them. The CDR3 contains 15 residues. CDR3 coding DNA: TGTGCCAGCAGCTTCATGGCAGGGGACAACTATGGCTACACCTTC. It encodes CASSFMAGDNYGYTF.

The chain employs TRBV20-1 and TRBJ2-7, with 8 bases aligning to TRBD2. Germline V CDR1 and CDR2: DFQATT, SNEGSKA (reference sequence). The V gene end was trimmed by 6 bases and the J gene end by 2 bases; junction bases not matched to a gene: 6. CDR3 length: 13 amino acids. In DNA form, the CDR3 reads TGCAGTGCCGGGCTTAGCGGGGCCTACGAGCAGTACTTC. It translates to CSAGLSGAYEQYF.

The rearrangement joins TRBV19 to TRBJ1-2; D is unclear. Trimming cost V 11 bases and J 4 bases, with 17 bases left between them. There are 13 residues in the CDR3. In germline, CDR1 is LNHDA, CDR2 SQIVND (reference sequence). CDR3 coding DNA: TGTGCCTCGGGCCCTCTAACTCTCTATGGCTACACCTTC. Its protein product is CASGPLTLYGYTF.